The source of this T cell receptor (beta chain) is a study of beta chain features in type 1 diabetes. Across the whole study: Examination covered 107,917,701 sorted cells spanning all samples. The study, taken as a whole, reports: Within each of all four CD4+ subsets, Type 1 diabetes patients had TCRB CDR3s that were moderately but significantly shorter.

The ends were cut back, 5 bases at V and 0 bases at J, with 19 bases in the middle. This CDR3 has 17 residues. Germline CDR1 reads SEHNR; CDR2 reads FQNEAQ (reference sequence). This clone turned up a few times. Its matching antigen is unknown. Sequenced material consisted of expressed TCRB transcripts (all of the isolated RNA was reverse transcribed). Here immunoSEQ multiplex PCR was the method, and the copy in TCRdb shows in-frame clones only, minus some. This table has 310,000 or so clones, over 12% appearing once. One heparinised draw of blood, averaging about 116 mL, came from each donor. By way of CD45RO/CCR7/CD25/CD127/CD95/CD27, the CD4+ regulatory, stem cell-like memory, central memory and naive cells were sorted.

Source material: naive CD4+ T cells from blood. The rearrangement links TRBV7-9 to TRBJ1-1, with D unclear. The clonotype comes from a man younger than 30 with type 1 diabetes. The CDR3 DNA follows: TGTGCCAGCAGCGTTAGGGTAGAGACGGGAATGAACACTGAAGCTTTCTTT. Encoded protein: CASSVRVETGMNTEAFF.